Listed here are 25 T cell receptor beta chains from one sample, sequenced in a study of a mutant IDH1 vaccine in newly diagnosed glioma. Sample time point: week 35, safety follow-up. With topical imiquimod, each dose of the vaccine consisted of 300 ug of mutant IDH1 20-mer peptide. Produced via immunoSEQ multiplex PCR; TCRdb's table is partial and in-frame only. Of tens of thousands of clones listed, around nine tenths are singletons. Antigens of these TCRs are unknown. The material sequenced was PBMCs, taken from a glioma patient whose treatment included an IDH1 peptide vaccine. The receptors were sampled from a man aged 25 to 45 with glioma.

In DNA form, the CDR3 reads TGTGCCAGTAAAGGGCGGGGCAATCAGCCCCAGCATTTT. Protein product: CASKGRGNQPQHF. This chain joins TRBV19 and TRBJ1-5; D not resolved. Trimming left V 7 bases short and J 2 bases short, with 9 bases between. CDR1 and CDR2 from the germline V gene are LNHDA and SQIVND (reference sequence). This CDR3 comprises 13 residues.

Concerning this clone itself: This specimen includes other DNA sequences encoding the same CDR3. The V call is TRBV5-1, the J call TRBJ1-1; D is unclear. In germline, CDR1 is SGHRS, CDR2 YFSETQ. The CDR3 sequence is 13 residues long. V lost 0 bases and J lost 3, with 6 bases in between. The CDR3 DNA sequence: TGCGCCAGCAGCTTGGTGGGTGACACTGAAGCTTTCTTT. Protein sequence: CASSLVGDTEAFF.

The chain carries TRBV11-3 and TRBJ2-3, with D maybe TRBD1 (5 bases). The germline V gene encodes CDR1 SGHNT and CDR2 YENEEA. This CDR3 has 14 amino acids. V lost 5 bases and J 0 bases, leaving 9 bases between the germline ends. In nucleotides, the CDR3 is TGTGCCAGCAGCGACAGATTCAGCACAGATACGCAGTATTTT. Protein: CASSDRFSTDTQYF.

In its sample, this clone was seen a few times. The rearrangement uses TRBV7-9 and TRBJ2-7, with TRBD2 matching over 8 bases. Unmatched junction bases numbered 12, after V lost 7 bases and J lost 7 bases. The CDR3 length is 14 residues. Germline V gene sequence: CDR1 SEHNR, CDR2 FQNEAQ (reference sequence). CDR3 coding DNA: TGTGCCAGCACTCTCCCTGGAGCGGGAGAAGAGCAGTACTTC. Protein: CASTLPGAGEEQYF.

This clone was observed a single time. The chain combines TRBV19 with TRBJ2-1; no clear D. V was cut by 1 base and J by 0 bases, with 10 bases left in between. CDR1 is LNHDA and CDR2 is SQIVND in the germline V gene (reference sequence). This CDR3 region has 16 residues. As DNA, the CDR3 is TGTGCCAGTAGTATAGGGGCGCCGAGCTCCTACAATGAGCAGTTCTTC. Its translation is CASSIGAPSSYNEQFF.

V usage is TRBV28 and J usage is TRBJ1-4; no clear D gene. This CDR3 region has 13 residues. Per germline, CDR1 MDHEN and CDR2 SYDVKM. The V gene lost 6 bases and the J gene lost 10 bases, with 15 bases spanning the gap. CDR3 DNA: TGTGCCAGCAGACAGACACCCCGTGGAAAACTGTTTTTT. As protein: CASRQTPRGKLFF.

This clone was detected only a few times. The rearrangement uses TRBV21-1 and TRBJ1-1. TRBV21-1 is a known pseudogene. The CDR3 extends over 14 amino acids. Here the CDR3 reads CASSPLQQNTEAFF. DNA of the CDR3: TGTGCCAGCAGCCCACTACAGCAGAACACTGAAGCTTTCTTT.

The chain joins TRBV30 to TRBJ2-7; 7 bases line up with TRBD1. With 2 bases clipped from V and 0 bases from J, the junction kept 4 bases outside the gene matches. CDR1 is GTSNPN and CDR2 is SVGIG in the germline V gene (reference sequence). This CDR3 has 14 residues. The DNA of the CDR3 is TGTGCCTGGAGTACCAGGGGGAACTCCTACGAGCAGTACTTC. It yields the protein CAWSTRGNSYEQYF.

The chain carries TRBV11-2 and TRBJ1-2, with a possible D match to TRBD1 (6 bases). Trimming stripped 5 bases from V and 5 bases from J, with 9 bases between. Germline loops: CDR1 SGHAT, CDR2 FQNNGV. This CDR3 region has 12 residues. The CDR3 DNA reads as TGTGCCAGCAGCAGGGACACATATGGCTACACCTTC. Amino acids: CASSRDTYGYTF. Full variable domain (outside the CDR3, taken from reference TRBV11-2 and TRBJ1-2): EAGVAQSPRYKIIEKRQSVAFWCNPISGHATLYWYQQILGQGPKLLIQFQNNGVVDDSQLPKDRFSAERLKGVDSTLKIQPAKLEDSAVYLCASSRDTYGYTFGSGTRLTVV.

The rearrangement uses TRBV6-6 and TRBJ2-1; TRBD1 matches at 8 bases. This CDR3 spans 14 amino acids. Losses at the gene ends were 6 bases for V and 6 bases for J; bases not matched to a gene: 7. Germline lookup yields CDR1 MNHNY and CDR2 SVGAGI (reference sequence). Written as DNA, the CDR3 is TGTGCCAGCAGAACCGGGACAGGACTCAATGAGCAGTTCTTC. This gives the protein CASRTGTGLNEQFF.

The rearrangement links TRBV4-2 to TRBJ2-4, with 9 bases fitting TRBD2. Germline CDR1 is LGHNA and CDR2 is YNFKEQ. The CDR3 totals 16 residues. The V segment lost 4 bases and the J segment 7 bases; nucleotides outside the gene matches: 11. The CDR3 reads CASSPPGGGASNIQYF. CDR3 in DNA: TGTGCCAGCAGCCCCCCCGGCGGGGGGGCATCCAACATTCAGTACTTC.

The gene calls are TRBV9 and TRBJ2-1; D call uncertain. The CDR3 extends over 13 amino acids. The V gene's germline CDR1 is SGDLS and CDR2 YYNGEE. V was trimmed by 0 bases and J by 5 bases, leaving 6 bases between them. The CDR3 bases are TGTGCCAGCAGCGTAGACGTTCACAATGAGCAGTTCTTC. This gives the protein CASSVDVHNEQFF.

V and J are TRBV10-3 and TRBJ1-2; unclear D gene. The V end was cut by 3 bases, the J end by 2 bases, with 4 bases between. The CDR3 contains 12 residues. The germline V gene has CDR1 ENHRY and CDR2 SYGVKD. For the CDR3, the DNA is TGTGCCATCAGTGAACAGAACTATGGCTACACCTTC. As protein: CAISEQNYGYTF.

The chain employs TRBV7-2 and TRBJ2-7, with TRBD1 as a possible D gene (5 bases). CDR1 and CDR2 (germline): SGHTA, FQGNSA. The CDR3 loop spans 17 amino acids. Trimming left V 0 bases short and J 6 bases short, with 21 bases between. CDR3 nucleotides: TGTGCCAGCAGCTTAGCTTATCGAGGAGTCAGGGATGGCGAGCAGTACTTC. Its protein is CASSLAYRGVRDGEQYF.

V and J are TRBV4-2 and TRBJ2-1, with 13 nucleotides matching TRBD2. The CDR3 spans 17 residues. J lost 2 bases, V lost 2 bases, and 3 bases had no gene match. Germline values: CDR1 LGHNA, CDR2 YNFKEQ. The CDR3 DNA is TGTGCCAGCAGCCAAACTAGCGGGGGGGCCACCTACAATGAGCAGTTCTTC. Amino acids: CASSQTSGGATYNEQFF.

The chain uses TRBV28 and TRBJ2-3; the match to TRBD2 covers 15 bases. The germline V gene has CDR1 MDHEN and CDR2 SYDVKM. The CDR3 spans 18 residues. V was pared by 5 bases and J by 0 bases, with 6 bases of the junction left unmatched. The CDR3 protein is CASSGLAGGPSSTDTQYF. CDR3 in DNA: TGTGCCAGCAGTGGACTAGCGGGAGGGCCTTCTAGCACAGATACGCAGTATTTT.

This clone was detected only once. The genes are TRBV18 and TRBJ2-1; a weak D match, TRBD2 (7 bases). Trimming removed 3 bases at V and 8 bases at J, with 14 bases between. CDR1 and CDR2 (germline): KGHSH, LQKENI. The CDR3 spans 14 residues. Written as DNA, the CDR3 is TGTGCCAGCTCACCGAGGGGGGGCAAGGATGAGCAGTTCTTC. Its protein is CASSPRGGKDEQFF.

The chain couples TRBV28 to TRBJ1-5; the D gene is possibly TRBD1 (5 bases). V was cut by 2 bases and J by 7 bases, with 21 bases left in between. CDR1 and CDR2 from the germline V gene are MDHEN and SYDVKM. The CDR3 is 17 amino acids. DNA of the CDR3: TGTGCCAGCAGTTTAAGCAGGGTAGGACGTCCCCGCCAGCCCCAGCATTTT. Encoded protein: CASSLSRVGRPRQPQHF.

The chain has TRBV7-9 and TRBJ2-2; TRBD2 agrees at 10 bases. J was trimmed by 7 bases and V by 5 bases; bases with no gene match: 7. This CDR3 region has 15 residues. CDR1 and CDR2 (germline): SEHNR, FQNEAQ (reference sequence). The CDR3 reads CASSREASGSGELFF. As DNA, the CDR3 is TGTGCCAGCAGCCGGGAGGCTAGCGGGAGCGGGGAGCTGTTTTTT.

This clone turned up a few times. V is TRBV4-1 and J is TRBJ1-1; D ambiguous. The V and J ends lost 1 base and 6 bases respectively, with 3 bases between them. CDR1 is MGHRA, CDR2 YSYEKL, per germline. The CDR3 has 11 residues. This CDR3 reads CASSQGPEAFF. The CDR3 DNA reads TGCGCCAGCAGCCAAGGGCCTGAAGCTTTCTTT.

The J gene is TRBJ2-3, the V gene TRBV10-3, with TRBD2 identical over 14 bases. The CDR3 spans 18 residues. V gave up 2 bases and J gave up 6 bases; unmatched junction bases: 10. CDR1 is ENHRY and CDR2 is SYGVKD in the germline V gene. CDR3 nucleotide sequence: TGTGCCATCAGTGAGGGACTAGCGGGAGGTTTAATAGCCGATACGCAGTATTTT. Protein: CAISEGLAGGLIADTQYF.

The J gene is TRBJ1-6, the V gene TRBV30; 9 bases are shared with TRBD1. J lost 6 bases, V lost 4 bases, and 1 base had no gene match. Germline CDR1 reads GTSNPN; CDR2 reads SVGIG (reference sequence). This CDR3 spans 13 amino acids. CDR3 loop: CAWMTGGNSPLHF. The DNA for the CDR3 is TGTGCCTGGATGACAGGGGGTAATTCACCCCTCCACTTT.

This clone was picked up a small number of times. The chain employs TRBV29-1 and TRBJ2-7; TRBD2 might be the D (7 bases). Germline V gene data show CDR1 as SQVTM and CDR2 as ANQGSEA. The CDR3 sequence is 20 residues long. V lost 6 bases to trimming and J lost 3 bases, with 36 bases between them. The CDR3 sequence: CSVSAHSTGEYAAGLYEQYF. CDR3 sequence (DNA): TGCAGCGTCTCGGCCCACTCGACAGGAGAGTACGCAGCGGGGCTCTACGAGCAGTACTTC.

The CDR3 loop is CAWSAGTYGYTF. Written as DNA, the CDR3 is TGTGCCTGGAGTGCCGGGACATATGGCTACACCTTC. The rearrangement joins TRBV30 to TRBJ1-2, with D perhaps matching TRBD1 (6 bases). Trimming stripped 1 base from V and 5 bases from J, with 8 bases between. CDR1 GTSNPN and CDR2 SVGIG come from the germline V gene (reference sequence). This CDR3 contains 12 residues. Combining the CDR3 with reference TRBV30 and TRBJ1-2 gives the whole variable domain SQTIHQWPATLVQPVGSPLSLECTVEGTSNPNLYWYRQAAGRGLQLLFYSVGIGQISSEVPQNLSASRPQDRQFILSSKKLLLSDSGFYLCAWSAGTYGYTFGSGTRLTVV.

The V and J genes are TRBV2 and TRBJ1-2; D not certain. Trimming removed 5 bases at V and 5 bases at J, with 24 bases between. This CDR3 spans 17 amino acids. The germline CDR1 and CDR2 sequences are SNHLY and FYNNEI. The CDR3 DNA sequence: TGTGCCAGCAGTATTCGGGTCTTGCCCTTCCCGGAGTATGGCTACACCTTC. Protein sequence: CASSIRVLPFPEYGYTF.